The 31 T cell receptor beta chains given below trace back to one sample, sequenced in a study of identical twins. From the 5' RACE reads, TCRdb called clonotypes with MiXCR, one entry per CDR3 protein. Of around 490,000 distinct CDR3 sequences in the sample, about a fifth were seen once. These same data were also listed under a study on yellow fever vaccine responses in identical twins.

The sample comprised CD4+ T cells sorted from blood. The receptors were gathered from a woman aged 18-29 years in good health.

This clonotype was seen more than once but under ten times. The chain is built from TRBV20-1 and TRBJ2-3; D is undetermined. CDR3 size: 15 residues. Germline CDR1 and CDR2: DFQATT and SNEGSKA (reference sequence). The V and J ends lost 3 bases and 2 bases respectively, with 15 bases between them. CDR3 DNA: TGCAGTGCTAGTTCCCTGAGTGATACCACAGATACGCAGTATTTT. Translating gives CSASSLSDTTDTQYF.

This clonotype was detected only a few times. The J gene is TRBJ2-1, the V gene TRBV20-1, with no clear D. V lost 3 bases, J lost 2 bases, and 5 bases lay in between. CDR1 and CDR2 (germline): DFQATT, SNEGSKA (reference sequence). The CDR3 contains 12 residues. The CDR3 loop reads CSASEAYNEQFF. The CDR3 DNA is TGCAGTGCTAGCGAGGCCTACAATGAGCAGTTCTTC.

This clonotype appeared a few times. This sequence joins TRBV12-3 or TRBV12-4 and TRBJ2-7; D is uncertain. Trimming shortened V by 6 bases and J by 4 bases, and 16 bases separated the two germline ends. CDR3 length: 14 residues. This CDR3 reads CASSPLRTKYEQYF. The CDR3 coding sequence is TGTGCCAGCAGCCCACTTCGGACCAAATACGAGCAGTACTTC.

This clonotype was counted between two and nine times. CDR3 nucleotides: TGTGCCAGCCCACCTTCCATAGCCGGGAGGACAGATACGCAGTATTTT. The encoded protein is CASPPSIAGRTDTQYF. The chain has TRBV28 and TRBJ2-3; 7 bases line up with TRBD2. The CDR3 is 16 residues long. Germline assignment: CDR1 MDHEN and CDR2 SYDVKM. The trim removed 8 bases at V and 3 bases at J, leaving 14 bases unmatched.

The V call is TRBV6-1, the J call TRBJ2-1; a possible D gene is TRBD2 (5 bases). This CDR3 has 14 residues. The V end was cut by 10 bases, the J end by 4 bases, with 17 bases between. Germline-derived CDR1 and CDR2 are MNHNS and SASEGT. CDR3 residues: CAILEVATYNEQFF. The CDR3 nucleotides are TGTGCCATTCTCGAGGTAGCGACGTACAATGAGCAGTTCTTC.

This clonotype was counted between two and nine times. The gene calls are TRBV20-1 and TRBJ2-1; 12 bases are a match to TRBD2. CDR3 length: 16 residues. V lost 0 bases, J lost 8 bases, and 8 bases stayed unmatched. Germline V gene data show CDR1 as DFQATT and CDR2 as SNEGSKA (reference sequence). The DNA for the CDR3 is TGCAGTGCTAGAGATCTCCCACTAGCGGGAGGCCATGAGCAGTTCTTC. The encoded protein is CSARDLPLAGGHEQFF.

The V and J genes are TRBV20-1 and TRBJ1-1, with 8 bases lining up with TRBD1. This CDR3 spans 14 amino acids. V shed 4 bases and J 2 bases; nucleotides not matched to a gene: 6. Germline loops: CDR1 DFQATT, CDR2 SNEGSKA (reference sequence). This chain's CDR3 is CSATRQGTNTEAFF. CDR3 nucleotides: TGCAGTGCTACACGACAGGGGACAAACACTGAAGCTTTCTTT.

The chain combines TRBV12-3 or TRBV12-4 with TRBJ2-1; D is perhaps TRBD1 (5 bases). The CDR3 has 15 residues. Trimming pared 6 bases from V and 0 bases from J, leaving 12 bases between. CDR3 sequence (DNA): TGTGCCAGCAGAGACAGTGATAGCTCCTACAATGAGCAGTTCTTC. Translation: CASRDSDSSYNEQFF.

This clonotype was seen more than once but under ten times. The chain carries TRBV3-1 and TRBJ1-1; no firm D call. The CDR3 covers 13 residues. Germline V lookup: CDR1 LGHDT, CDR2 YNNKEL (reference sequence). V lost 1 base to trimming and J lost 8 bases, with 11 bases between them. The CDR3 spells CASSQGWAAEAFF. For the CDR3, the DNA is TGTGCCAGCAGCCAAGGATGGGCGGCGGAAGCTTTCTTT. Using reference TRBV3-1 and TRBJ1-1 for the parts outside the CDR3, the full variable domain is DTAVSQTPKYLVTQMGNDKSIKCEQNLGHDTMYWYKQDSKKFLKIMFSYNNKELIINETVPNRFSPKSPDKAHLNLHINSLELGDSAVYFCASSQGWAAEAFFGQGTRLTVV.

This clonotype came up a few times. This rearrangement joins TRBV3-1 to TRBJ2-3; TRBD2 matches at 8 bases. V trimming: 3 bases; J trimming: 1 base; junction bases outside the gene matches: 0. Germline CDR1 LGHDT, CDR2 YNNKEL (reference sequence). The CDR3 is 14 amino acids. CDR3 loop: CASSHSGGTDTQYF. The CDR3 DNA is TGTGCCAGCAGCCATAGCGGGGGCACAGATACGCAGTATTTT.

This clonotype was observed a handful of times. V gene TRBV7-2 combines with J gene TRBJ2-2; the D gene is possibly TRBD2 (6 bases). Germline V gene data show CDR1 as SGHTA and CDR2 as FQGNSA. The CDR3 covers 16 residues. Trimming pared 2 bases from V and 4 bases from J, leaving 14 bases between. The CDR3 DNA reads TGTGCCAGCAGCTTATGGCCCGGGAGTAGCACCGGGGAGCTGTTTTTT. This codes for CASSLWPGSSTGELFF.

This clonotype was seen a handful of times. The V call is TRBV3-1, the J call TRBJ2-1; D unresolved. The CDR3 loop spans 15 amino acids. Germline-derived CDR1 and CDR2 are LGHDT and YNNKEL (reference sequence). V was shortened by 6 bases and J by 1 base, with 13 bases between the two germline ends. The CDR3 loop reads CASSLSLGSYNEQFF. The CDR3 DNA sequence: TGTGCCAGCAGTCTTAGCCTTGGTTCCTACAATGAGCAGTTCTTC.

The table lists this clonotype with many counts. The CDR3 region has the DNA TGCGCCAGCAGCTTGTCCTTAGGCGATACGCAGTATTTT. This translates into CASSLSLGDTQYF. The chain has TRBV5-1 and TRBJ2-3; the D is unclear. CDR1 SGHRS and CDR2 YFSETQ come from the germline V gene. V gave up 1 base and J gave up 6 bases, with 9 bases separating them. This CDR3 region has 13 residues.

This clonotype has more than one count but fewer than ten. V is TRBV4-1 and J is TRBJ1-4, with 7 bases aligning to TRBD1. This CDR3 has 17 residues. The V gene's germline CDR1 is MGHRA and CDR2 YSYEKL. With 0 bases clipped from V and 8 bases from J, the junction kept 12 bases outside the gene matches. The CDR3 DNA follows: TGCGCCAGCAGCCAAGATTGGGGGACAGAGGGAGGCGAAAAACTGTTTTTT. This gives the protein CASSQDWGTEGGEKLFF.

The genes are TRBV7-9 and TRBJ2-3, with TRBD2 matching 9 bases. Trimming at V came to 2 bases and at J to 4 bases, leaving 10 bases not matched to a gene. This CDR3 is built from 17 residues. Germline CDR1 and CDR2: SEHNR and FQNEAQ (reference sequence). CDR3 sequence: CASSLLRREGLADTQYF. The CDR3 nucleotides are TGTGCCAGCAGCTTACTACGGCGGGAGGGCCTGGCAGATACGCAGTATTTT.

J is TRBJ2-3 and V is TRBV3-1; the D is unclear. The germline V gene has CDR1 LGHDT and CDR2 YNNKEL (reference sequence). V lost 1 base, J lost 4 bases, and 6 bases lay in between. The CDR3 consists of 13 residues. Here the CDR3 DNA reads TGTGCCAGCAGCCAAGTTAATGCAGATACGCAGTATTTT. This gives the protein CASSQVNADTQYF.

The chain is built from TRBV5-1 and TRBJ2-3, with 7 bases fitting TRBD2. CDR1 is SGHRS, CDR2 YFSETQ, per germline. The V segment lost 1 base and the J segment 0 bases; nucleotides outside the gene matches: 5. The CDR3 contains 16 residues. In nucleotides, the CDR3 is TGCGCCAGCAGCTTGCGACTAGCAGTTAGCACAGATACGCAGTATTTT. It translates to CASSLRLAVSTDTQYF.

This clonotype was picked up a small number of times. The chain has TRBV6-1 and TRBJ1-4; 9 nucleotides match TRBD1. Germline CDR1 is MNHNS and CDR2 is SASEGT. V shed 8 bases and J 5 bases; nucleotides not matched to a gene: 3. The CDR3 has 13 residues. DNA for the CDR3: TGTGCCAGCGAGACAGGGGGGAATGAAAAACTGTTTTTT. This sequence encodes CASETGGNEKLFF.

The chain links TRBV3-1 to TRBJ2-1; D remains ambiguous. Germline lookup yields CDR1 LGHDT and CDR2 YNNKEL (reference sequence). The CDR3 extends over 15 amino acids. Trimming took 3 bases from V and 1 from J, leaving 10 bases between them. The CDR3 protein is CASSQAESSYNEQFF. Here the CDR3 DNA reads TGTGCCAGCAGCCAGGCGGAGTCTTCCTACAATGAGCAGTTCTTC.

This clonotype was detected only a few times. J is TRBJ2-1 and V is TRBV10-3, with TRBD1 matching 9 bases. Germline trimming cut 5 bases from V and 9 bases from J; bases unmatched to any gene: 11. Germline V gene sequence: CDR1 ENHRY, CDR2 SYGVKD. The CDR3 length is 15 residues. The CDR3 here is CAISQQGAEGAEQFF. The DNA for the CDR3 is TGTGCCATCAGTCAACAGGGGGCGGAAGGTGCTGAGCAGTTCTTC.

The V gene is TRBV13, the J gene TRBJ2-7; 9 bases align to TRBD2. CDR3 size: 17 residues. Losses at the gene ends were 2 bases for V and 5 bases for J; bases not matched to a gene: 13. Germline V gene data show CDR1 as PRHDT and CDR2 as FYEKMQ (reference sequence). The CDR3, as DNA: TGTGCCAGCAGCTTAAGCGGGTGGCGGGGGGGCTTCGACGAGCAGTACGTC. This translates into CASSLSGWRGGFDEQYV.

This clonotype was observed a handful of times. This chain connects TRBV12-3 or TRBV12-4 to TRBJ1-2, with TRBD1 identical over 8 bases. The CDR3 contains 14 residues. The trim removed 6 bases at V and 3 bases at J, leaving 6 bases unmatched. The CDR3 region has the DNA TGTGCCAGCAGGGGCAGGGGGCCGGACTATGGCTACACCTTC. Its protein is CASRGRGPDYGYTF.

CDR3 region: CASSQSDKETQYF. The CDR3 region has the DNA TGCGCCAGCAGCCAATCGGACAAAGAGACCCAGTACTTC. V and J are TRBV4-1 and TRBJ2-5; D is possibly TRBD1 (5 bases). CDR1 is MGHRA and CDR2 is YSYEKL in the germline V gene. The germline V and J ends were trimmed by 2 bases and 3 bases, with 7 bases remaining between them. This CDR3 is 13 amino acids long.

The chain joins TRBV10-3 to TRBJ2-7; weak D call: TRBD1 (5 bases). The V gene's germline CDR1 is ENHRY and CDR2 SYGVKD. The V end was cut by 1 base, the J end by 5 bases, with 12 bases between. The CDR3 loop spans 14 amino acids. The CDR3 DNA reads TGTGCCATCAGTGAGTGGGTAGGGGTCCACGAGCAGTACTTC. This gives the protein CAISEWVGVHEQYF.

The genes are TRBV12-3 or TRBV12-4 and TRBJ2-2; D is uncertain. V shed 6 bases and J shed 4 bases, with 15 bases lying between them. The CDR3 spans 15 residues. CDR3: CASSPRVSGTGELFF. The CDR3 nucleotides are TGTGCCAGCAGCCCAAGGGTGTCGGGCACCGGGGAGCTGTTTTTT.

This clonotype was seen repeatedly, ten times or more. The genes are TRBV5-1 and TRBJ2-5; D remains ambiguous. From germline, CDR1 is SGHRS and CDR2 YFSETQ. V shed 4 bases and J shed 1 base, with 8 bases lying between them. This CDR3 has 13 amino acids. As DNA, the CDR3 is TGCGCCAGCAGCCGGTGGAGCCAAGAGACCCAGTACTTC. It is translated as CASSRWSQETQYF.

The rearrangement joins TRBV5-4 to TRBJ2-7; TRBD2 matches at 9 bases. The V gene end was trimmed by 3 bases and the J gene end by 1 base; junction bases not matched to a gene: 17. This CDR3 is 19 amino acids long. The germline V gene has CDR1 SGHNT and CDR2 YYREEE (reference sequence). In nucleotides, the CDR3 is TGTGCCAGCAGCTATGCGGGGTTGAGCGGGGGGTTCGCTTCCTACGAGCAGTACTTC. It is translated as CASSYAGLSGGFASYEQYF.

This clonotype has a handful of counts. The chain has TRBV7-9 and TRBJ2-7, with D hard to call. The CDR3 consists of 14 residues. V was cut by 3 bases and J by 2 bases, with 11 bases left in between. Germline V lookup: CDR1 SEHNR, CDR2 FQNEAQ (reference sequence). The CDR3 here is CASSFLRAPYEQYF. The DNA for the CDR3 is TGTGCCAGCAGCTTTCTTCGGGCCCCCTACGAGCAGTACTTC. The full variable domain, its missing parts supplied by reference TRBV7-9 and TRBJ2-7, is DTGVSQNPRHKITKRGQNVTFRCDPISEHNRLYWYRQTLGQGPEFLTYFQNEAQLEKSRLLSDRFSAERPKGSFSTLEIQRTEQGDSAMYLCASSFLRAPYEQYFGPGTRLTVT.

This chain uses TRBV9 with TRBJ2-1; 7 bases fit TRBD1. J was trimmed by 2 bases and V by 3 bases; bases with no gene match: 11. This CDR3 has 17 residues. Per the germline V gene, CDR1 is SGDLS and CDR2 is YYNGEE. CDR3 coding DNA: TGTGCCAGCAGCGCCCTACGGACAGGTGGGCCCTACAATGAGCAGTTCTTC. Protein sequence: CASSALRTGGPYNEQFF. The variable domain in full, completed from reference TRBV9 and TRBJ2-1, reads DSGVTQTPKHLITATGQRVTLRCSPRSGDLSVYWYQQSLDQGLQFLIQYYNGEERAKGNILERFSAQQFPDLHSELNLSSLELGDSALYFCASSALRTGGPYNEQFFGPGTRLTVL.

V and J are TRBV3-1 and TRBJ2-3; 8 bases align to TRBD2. Germline V gives CDR1 LGHDT, CDR2 YNNKEL (reference sequence). The V gene end was trimmed by 4 bases and the J gene end by 0 bases; junction bases not matched to a gene: 6. The CDR3 sequence is 16 residues long. DNA for the CDR3: TGTGCCAGCAGCCGCGCGACGGGAGGGAGCACAGATACGCAGTATTTT. Protein sequence: CASSRATGGSTDTQYF.

CDR3 nucleotides: TGTGCCAGCAGCTTTACCACCGGGACAGCAGCCGTGGAGCAGTACGTC. It translates to CASSFTTGTAAVEQYV. The J gene is TRBJ2-7, the V gene TRBV28; 7 positions match TRBD1. The germline V gene has CDR1 MDHEN and CDR2 SYDVKM. The V and J ends lost 6 bases and 7 bases, in that order; junction bases with no gene match: 18. CDR3 length: 16 amino acids.